A selection of T cell receptor beta chains follows, all from one sample in a study of patients and donors after allogeneic stem cell transplantation. MiXCR, run by TCRdb on the RT-PCR reads, gives a single entry per CDR3 protein. The sample lists 160,000 or so distinct CDR3 sequences; about 24% were seen once. Material for sequencing was blood, either unsorted or a sorted T cell fraction (not recorded which). Receptors originate from a human donor who was either an allogeneic HSCT recipient or a stem cell or donor lymphocyte infusion donor (not recorded which). It is not recorded whose cells these are; they may come from a transplant donor. Both conserved end residues are part of each CDR3. D genes are given only for firm matches. Some rows mark clone size as missing; the rest say once, few, many or name a class of expanded clone.

d_gene: NA; j_gene: TRBJ1-2; abundance: few; v_gene: TRBV5-1; CDR3nt: TGCGCCAGCAGCCCGGGTGCATATTATGGCTACACCTTC; CDR3aa: CASSPGAYYGYTF
d_gene: NA; j_gene: TRBJ1-4; abundance: NA; v_gene: TRBV20-1; CDR3nt: TGCAGTGCTAGATCGGTCAGGGGAAATGAAAAACTGTTTTTT; CDR3aa: CSARSVRGNEKLFF
d_gene: NA; j_gene: TRBJ1-1; abundance: few; v_gene: TRBV4-1; CDR3nt: TGCGCCAGCAGCCAAGATTGGGGGGGAACTGAAGCTTTCTTT; CDR3aa: CASSQDWGGTEAFF
d_gene: TRBD1; j_gene: TRBJ2-1; abundance: NA; v_gene: TRBV12-3/TRBV12-4; CDR3nt: TGTGCCAGCAATAAGGACAGGAGAATTAAATACAATGAGCAGTTCTTC; CDR3aa: CASNKDRRIKYNEQFF
d_gene: NA; j_gene: TRBJ2-5; abundance: few; v_gene: TRBV6-1; CDR3nt: TGTGCCAGCAGTGTAGTCCAACAAGGGGAGACCCAGTACTTC; CDR3aa: CASSVVQQGETQYF
d_gene: NA; j_gene: TRBJ1-2; abundance: NA; v_gene: TRBV29-1; CDR3nt: TGCAGCGTTGAAGGGGGGTATGGCTACACCTTC; CDR3aa: CSVEGGYGYTF
d_gene: NA; j_gene: TRBJ2-1; abundance: NA; v_gene: TRBV6-1; CDR3nt: TGTGCCAGCAGTCGGGACTTCCTAGCTCTGGGGGAGCAGTTCTTC; CDR3aa: CASSRDFLALGEQFF
d_gene: NA; j_gene: TRBJ1-1; abundance: NA; v_gene: TRBV18; CDR3nt: TGTGCCAGCTCACCAACGCCTCACCGAAGAACCCCATGGGCTTTCTTT; CDR3aa: CASSPTPHRRTPWAFF
d_gene: NA; j_gene: TRBJ2-3; abundance: few; v_gene: TRBV7-2; CDR3nt: TGTGCCAGCAGCCCTCCCCCTACCACAGATACGCAGTATTTT; CDR3aa: CASSPPPTTDTQYF
d_gene: NA; j_gene: TRBJ2-5; abundance: NA; v_gene: TRBV2; CDR3nt: TGTGCCAGCCTCAGGGAGACCCAGTACTTC; CDR3aa: CASLRETQYF
d_gene: NA; j_gene: TRBJ2-7; abundance: few; v_gene: TRBV5-1; CDR3nt: TGCGCCAGCAGCTTGGCCAGGGAAGACCCCTACGAGCAGTACTTC; CDR3aa: CASSLAREDPYEQYF
d_gene: NA; j_gene: TRBJ2-7; abundance: NA; v_gene: TRBV20-1; CDR3nt: TGCAGTGCGAGGACTTCCTCCTACGAGCAGTACTTC; CDR3aa: CSARTSSYEQYF
d_gene: NA; j_gene: TRBJ1-4; abundance: few; v_gene: TRBV11-2; CDR3nt: TGTGCCAGCAGCTTAGTGACCGGTCAAGGAACTAATGAAAAACTGTTTTTT; CDR3aa: CASSLVTGQGTNEKLFF
d_gene: TRBD1; j_gene: TRBJ1-2; abundance: few; v_gene: TRBV11-3; CDR3nt: TGTGCCAGCAGCTTTCGACAGGGGAATGGCTACACCTTC; CDR3aa: CASSFRQGNGYTF
d_gene: NA; j_gene: TRBJ1-5; abundance: NA; v_gene: TRBV29-1; CDR3nt: TGCAGCGTTGGGGGGGATCAGCCCCAGCATTTT; CDR3aa: CSVGGDQPQHF
d_gene: TRBD1; j_gene: TRBJ1-6; abundance: many; v_gene: TRBV5-1; CDR3nt: TGCGCCAGCAGCACCACAGGGGATAATTCACCCCTCCACTTT; CDR3aa: CASSTTGDNSPLHF
d_gene: NA; j_gene: TRBJ1-6; abundance: NA; v_gene: TRBV7-2; CDR3nt: TGTGTGGCGGGAGGGGGCTATAATTCACCCCTCCACTTT; CDR3aa: CVAGGGYNSPLHF
d_gene: NA; j_gene: TRBJ2-3; abundance: NA; v_gene: TRBV5-1; CDR3nt: TGCGCCAGCAGCTCCGGGTCCGTTATCACAGATACGCAGTATTTT; CDR3aa: CASSSGSVITDTQYF
d_gene: NA; j_gene: TRBJ2-1; abundance: few; v_gene: TRBV9; CDR3nt: TGTGCCAGCCGTAATAGATTATATGAGCAGTTCTTC; CDR3aa: CASRNRLYEQFF
d_gene: TRBD1; j_gene: TRBJ2-1; abundance: NA; v_gene: TRBV18; CDR3nt: TGTGCCAGCTCACCAACCCCCCGGGACAGCAATGAGCAGTTCTTC; CDR3aa: CASSPTPRDSNEQFF
d_gene: NA; j_gene: TRBJ2-2; abundance: NA; v_gene: TRBV9; CDR3nt: TGTGCCAGCAGCGTAGGGGCAGCCAACACCGGGGAGCTGTTTTTT; CDR3aa: CASSVGAANTGELFF
d_gene: NA; j_gene: TRBJ1-5; abundance: NA; v_gene: TRBV27; CDR3nt: TGTGCCAGCAGTCCGTGGGGGGCCTATAGCAATCAGCCCCAGCATTTT; CDR3aa: CASSPWGAYSNQPQHF
d_gene: TRBD2; j_gene: TRBJ2-2; abundance: NA; v_gene: TRBV12-3/TRBV12-4; CDR3nt: TGTGCCGGCAGCGGGGCGGACACCGGGGAGCTGTTTTTT; CDR3aa: CAGSGADTGELFF
d_gene: NA; j_gene: TRBJ1-1; abundance: NA; v_gene: TRBV11-1; CDR3nt: TGTGCCAGCAGCCTATCAGACACAACAGTTGAAGCTTTCTTT; CDR3aa: CASSLSDTTVEAFF
d_gene: TRBD1; j_gene: TRBJ2-7; abundance: NA; v_gene: TRBV27; CDR3nt: TGTGCCAGCCGGGTTGAGGGACAGATCTTCTACGAGCAGTACTTC; CDR3aa: CASRVEGQIFYEQYF
d_gene: NA; j_gene: TRBJ1-4; abundance: NA; v_gene: TRBV12-3/TRBV12-4; CDR3nt: TGTGCCAGCAGTTCCAGTCGAGGTGAAAAACTGTTTTTT; CDR3aa: CASSSSRGEKLFF
d_gene: TRBD1; j_gene: TRBJ1-1; abundance: few; v_gene: TRBV4-2; CDR3nt: TGTGCCAGCAGCCACCCGGACAGGACAAACACTGAAGCTTTCTTT; CDR3aa: CASSHPDRTNTEAFF
d_gene: NA; j_gene: TRBJ1-1; abundance: NA; v_gene: TRBV5-1; CDR3nt: TGCGCCAGCAGCTTGATGGGGGATATGAACACTGAAGCTTTCTTT; CDR3aa: CASSLMGDMNTEAFF
d_gene: NA; j_gene: TRBJ2-2; abundance: NA; v_gene: TRBV7-3; CDR3nt: TGTGCCAGCAGCCTAACGACCGGCAAGACCGGGGAGCTGTTTTTT; CDR3aa: CASSLTTGKTGELFF
d_gene: NA; j_gene: TRBJ2-7; abundance: few; v_gene: TRBV5-1; CDR3nt: TGCGCCAGCAGCTCTCCTGACTTGCGCTACGAGCAGTACTTC; CDR3aa: CASSSPDLRYEQYF
d_gene: TRBD1; j_gene: TRBJ1-1; abundance: few; v_gene: TRBV20-1; CDR3nt: TGCAGTGCTAGAGCTCCCACAGGGGGCACTGAAGCTTTCTTT; CDR3aa: CSARAPTGGTEAFF
d_gene: TRBD2; j_gene: TRBJ2-1; abundance: few; v_gene: TRBV29-1; CDR3nt: TGCAGCGTCCGGGGGGGCCTTTCCAATGAGCAGTTCTTC; CDR3aa: CSVRGGLSNEQFF
d_gene: NA; j_gene: TRBJ1-1; abundance: NA; v_gene: TRBV20-1; CDR3nt: TGCAGTGCCCGAAGGGTAATCGACACTGAAGCTTTCTTT; CDR3aa: CSARRVIDTEAFF
d_gene: NA; j_gene: TRBJ2-7; abundance: few; v_gene: TRBV9; CDR3nt: TGTGCCAGCAGCGTAATGGGGATAGGCGAGCAGTACTTC; CDR3aa: CASSVMGIGEQYF
d_gene: TRBD2; j_gene: TRBJ2-3; abundance: few; v_gene: TRBV20-1; CDR3nt: TGCAGTGCTAGAGACAGAGCGGGGGCCTATACGCAGTATTTT; CDR3aa: CSARDRAGAYTQYF
d_gene: TRBD2; j_gene: TRBJ2-1; abundance: few; v_gene: TRBV4-2; CDR3nt: TGTGCCAGCAGCCAAGAATTTAGCGGGAGCTATGAGCAGTTCTTC; CDR3aa: CASSQEFSGSYEQFF
d_gene: NA; j_gene: TRBJ2-7; abundance: NA; v_gene: TRBV29-1; CDR3nt: TGCAGCGTTGGATGGGGAGGCCTATCCTACGAGCAGTACTTC; CDR3aa: CSVGWGGLSYEQYF
d_gene: TRBD2; j_gene: TRBJ2-3; abundance: few; v_gene: TRBV7-8; CDR3nt: TGTGCCAGCAGCCGCAGTAGCGGGGGGGGTTCAACAGATACGCAGTATTTT; CDR3aa: CASSRSSGGGSTDTQYF
d_gene: TRBD1; j_gene: TRBJ1-3; abundance: few; v_gene: TRBV5-1; CDR3nt: TGCGCCAGCAGCTGGGACAGCTCTGGAAACACCATATATTTT; CDR3aa: CASSWDSSGNTIYF
d_gene: NA; j_gene: TRBJ1-4; abundance: NA; v_gene: TRBV20-1; CDR3nt: TGCAGTGCTAGGTCCCAGCCCTTTCCCGAAAAACTGTTTTTT; CDR3aa: CSARSQPFPEKLFF
d_gene: NA; j_gene: TRBJ2-1; abundance: few; v_gene: TRBV12-3/TRBV12-4; CDR3nt: TGTGCCAGCAGTTTAGGCAGGGCCCCCTACAATGAGCAGTTCTTC; CDR3aa: CASSLGRAPYNEQFF
d_gene: NA; j_gene: TRBJ1-5; abundance: few; v_gene: TRBV9; CDR3nt: TGTGCCAGCAGCCCGGGGCCCGACCCGTATAGCAATCAGCCCCAGCATTTT; CDR3aa: CASSPGPDPYSNQPQHF
d_gene: NA; j_gene: TRBJ1-4; abundance: few; v_gene: TRBV12-3/TRBV12-4; CDR3nt: TGTGCCAGCAGACTTATGGCCCCCCTACCTCTGTTTTTT; CDR3aa: CASRLMAPLPLFF
d_gene: NA; j_gene: TRBJ1-1; abundance: NA; v_gene: TRBV4-2; CDR3nt: TGTGCCAGCAGCAAAAGACAGGACACTGAAGCTTTCTTT; CDR3aa: CASSKRQDTEAFF
d_gene: NA; j_gene: TRBJ2-5; abundance: few; v_gene: TRBV5-1; CDR3nt: TGCGCCAGCAGCTTGTGGGGGGAGCCTCTCCAAGAGACCCAGTACTTC; CDR3aa: CASSLWGEPLQETQYF
d_gene: NA; j_gene: TRBJ1-2; abundance: few; v_gene: TRBV12-3/TRBV12-4; CDR3nt: TGTGCCAGCAGTTTAGCGGGTGCTACCTTCTATGGCTACACCTTC; CDR3aa: CASSLAGATFYGYTF
d_gene: NA; j_gene: TRBJ1-4; abundance: many; v_gene: TRBV5-6; CDR3nt: TGTGCCAGCACATCGCGACGGATTGCAACTAATGAAAAACTGTTTTTT; CDR3aa: CASTSRRIATNEKLFF
d_gene: NA; j_gene: TRBJ2-3; abundance: many; v_gene: TRBV5-1; CDR3nt: TGCGCCAGCAGCCAAACCGGACAGCCCTATAGCACAGATACGCAGTATTTT; CDR3aa: CASSQTGQPYSTDTQYF